This T cell receptor beta chain is from a study of tumor-infiltrating lymphocytes in primary liver carcinoma. Co-extracted RNA and DNA came from roughly 20-30 mg of unsorted bulk tissue. A word on this clonotype: At one boundary the junction diverges from the germline segment, which might be a read error.

The germline CDR1 and CDR2 sequences are SGHDN and FVKESK. This CDR3 region has 16 residues. With a constant-region primer, TCR beta cDNA was made from 500 ng of total RNA. Amplification in three nested multiplex PCR rounds with slightly modified ARM-PCR gave rise to TCR beta libraries. TRBV1-TRBV30 forward primers and a C-beta reverse primer were used in the first two PCR rounds, which each ran for approximately 11 cycles. Each CDR3 protein is one row after TCRdb ran MiXCR on the multiplex PCR reads. The sample has roughly 190,000 distinct CDR3 sequences, around four fifths seen once. The V call is TRBV14, the J call TRBJ2-1; 8 nucleotides agree with TRBD2. Material for sequencing was tumor tissue from primary liver carcinoma. The source is a man aged 35 to 55 with primary liver carcinoma and hepatitis B virus infection. The CDR3 region has the DNA TGTGCCGGCAGTGGCGTAGCGGGATGGGTAAACAATGTGCAGGTCTTC. Protein product: CAGSGVAGWVNNVQVF. The complete variable domain, with remaining parts taken from reference TRBV14 and TRBJ2-1, reads EAGVTQFPSHSVIEKGQTVTLRCDPISGHDNLYWYRRVMGKEIKFLLHFVKESKQDESGMPNNRFLAERTGGTYSTLKVQPAELEDSGVYFCAGSGVAGWVNNVQVFGPGTRLTVL.